Below are 31 T cell receptor beta chains sequenced from a single sample in a study of response to subunit inactivated influenza vaccine. TCRdb re-derived calls from the RT-PCR reads in MiXCR, one entry per CDR3 protein. The repertoire has roughly 710,000 distinct CDR3 sequences, around 15% of them found once; the top ten carry less than 9%. The specimen was PBMCs from blood, collected around 14 days before vaccination. These receptor sequences come from a man between 50 and 59 years old who received an inactivated influenza vaccine.

This clonotype came up a few times. An end of the junction differs from the germline gene, which may be a read error. This chain joins TRBV3-1 and TRBJ2-1; D uncertain. The CDR3 length is 13 residues. Germline CDR1 and CDR2: LGHDT and YNNKEL (reference sequence). The CDR3 DNA is TGTGCCAGCAGCCAAGGCATAGGGAATGGGCAGTTCTTC. Protein product: CASSQGIGNGQFF.

In this sample, this clonotype turned up a few times. This chain uses TRBV7-2 with TRBJ2-7; no firm D call. V lost 3 bases and J lost 6, with 12 bases in between. The CDR3 runs 13 residues. Looked up from germline, CDR1 is SGHTA and CDR2 is FQGNSA. Here the CDR3 reads CASSFVGLGEQYF. CDR3 DNA: TGTGCCAGCAGCTTTGTGGGGTTGGGCGAGCAGTACTTC.

The chain uses TRBV7-2 and TRBJ2-1; TRBD2 aligns across 12 bases. CDR3 length equals 16 residues. Trimming removed 5 bases from V and 4 bases from J; junction bases left unmatched: 6. Germline V gives CDR1 SGHTA, CDR2 FQGNSA. CDR3: CASSKTSGGSYNEQFF. The DNA of the CDR3 is TGTGCCAGCAGCAAGACTAGCGGGGGCTCTTACAATGAGCAGTTCTTC. Supplemented by reference TRBV7-2 and TRBJ2-1, the full variable domain reads GAGVSQSPSNKVTEKGKDVELRCDPISGHTALYWYRQSLGQGLEFLIYFQGNSAPDKSGLPSDRFSAERTGGSVSTLTIQRTQQEDSAVYLCASSKTSGGSYNEQFFGPGTRLTVL.

This clonotype was counted a few times. The V gene is TRBV10-1, the J gene TRBJ2-6; the D is unclear. Germline V gene lookup returns CDR1 WNHNN and CDR2 SYGVQD (reference sequence). This CDR3 spans 16 amino acids. The V and J ends lost 4 bases and 1 base respectively, with 11 bases between them. CDR3 loop: CASSGPQASGANVLTF. The CDR3 DNA follows: TGCGCCAGCAGTGGGCCTCAGGCGTCTGGGGCCAACGTCCTGACTTTC.

This clonotype was detected a few times. V usage is TRBV7-9 and J usage is TRBJ2-1; D call uncertain. Germline CDR1 is SEHNR and CDR2 is FQNEAQ (reference sequence). The CDR3 is 13 residues long. With 4 bases removed from V and 4 bases from J, the gap between germline ends came to 8 bases. The DNA for the CDR3 is TGTGCCAGCAGCTCGAACCAATACAATGAGCAGTTCTTC. Protein sequence: CASSSNQYNEQFF. The whole variable domain, remainder taken from reference TRBV7-9 and TRBJ2-1, is DTGVSQNPRHKITKRGQNVTFRCDPISEHNRLYWYRQTLGQGPEFLTYFQNEAQLEKSRLLSDRFSAERPKGSFSTLEIQRTEQGDSAMYLCASSSNQYNEQFFGPGTRLTVL.

The CDR3 is CSASRGPLTDTQYF. The DNA of the CDR3 is TGCAGTGCTAGCCGGGGACCACTCACAGATACGCAGTATTTT. J is TRBJ2-3 and V is TRBV20-1, with D possibly called TRBD1 or TRBD2 (5 bases each). Trimming removed 3 bases from V and 2 bases from J, with 12 bases in between. This CDR3 contains 14 residues. Germline CDR1 and CDR2: DFQATT and SNEGSKA (reference sequence).

This clonotype has a handful of counts. The CDR3, as DNA: TGCAGCGCAGGAAAGCAGGGGGACACTGAAGCTTTCTTT. It specifies CSAGKQGDTEAFF. The V gene is TRBV29-1, the J gene TRBJ1-1; 7 positions agree with TRBD1. CDR1 and CDR2 from the germline V gene are SQVTM and ANQGSEA. V was pared by 7 bases and J by 3 bases, with 8 bases of the junction left unmatched. This CDR3 region has 13 residues.

V usage is TRBV10-2 and J usage is TRBJ2-7, with 9 bases aligning to TRBD1. The length of the CDR3 is 14 residues. With 5 bases clipped from V and 3 bases from J, the junction kept 5 bases outside the gene matches. Germline CDR1 WSHSY, CDR2 SAAADI. CDR3 DNA sequence: TGCGCCAGCAGTACCGGGACAGGGTACTACGAGCAGTACTTC. This translates into CASSTGTGYYEQYF.

The J gene is TRBJ1-5, the V gene TRBV19, with 8 positions matching TRBD1. CDR1 and CDR2 from the germline V gene are LNHDA and SQIVND (reference sequence). The CDR3 loop spans 13 amino acids. The V segment lost 6 bases and the J segment 5 bases; nucleotides outside the gene matches: 3. CDR3 nucleotide sequence: TGTGCCAGTAGAGGACAGGGATATCAGCCCCAGCATTTT. Amino acids: CASRGQGYQPQHF.

V is TRBV3-1 and J is TRBJ1-1; no definite D call. The V end lost 5 bases, the J end lost 2 bases, and 12 bases lay between the germline ends. In germline, CDR1 is LGHDT, CDR2 YNNKEL (reference sequence). The CDR3 is 14 amino acids. CDR3 coding DNA: TGTGCCAGCAGCTCTAGGACGAGAAACACTGAAGCTTTCTTT. Protein product: CASSSRTRNTEAFF.

This chain links TRBV20-1 with TRBJ1-2; D is unclear. The germline CDR1 and CDR2 sequences are DFQATT and SNEGSKA (reference sequence). This CDR3 is 14 amino acids long. Trimming shortened V by 6 bases and J by 6 bases, and 20 bases separated the two germline ends. CDR3 coding DNA: TGCAGTGCCAGTAATCGAAATCTCGTGGATGGCTACACCTTC. It translates to CSASNRNLVDGYTF.

This chain uses TRBV5-1 with TRBJ1-2; 9 positions match TRBD1. Trimming cost V 4 bases and J 5 bases; bases outside gene matches: 6. The CDR3 consists of 14 residues. From germline, CDR1 is SGHRS and CDR2 YFSETQ. CDR3 nucleotide sequence: TGCGCCAGCAGCCCAGCGGACAGGGGTTATGGCTACACCTTC. Amino acid sequence: CASSPADRGYGYTF.

The rearrangement uses TRBV20-1 and TRBJ2-3, with 7 positions matching TRBD2. V lost 5 bases to trimming and J lost 2 bases; unmatched junction nucleotides: 4. The CDR3 has 13 residues. Germline CDR1 and CDR2: DFQATT and SNEGSKA (reference sequence). The CDR3 loop is CSASGLYTDTQYF. CDR3 nucleotide sequence: TGCAGTGCTTCGGGACTATACACAGATACGCAGTATTTT.

The sample holds one count of this clonotype. The CDR3 loop reads CAISESRLAGVNEQFF. In DNA form, the CDR3 reads TGTGCCATCAGTGAGTCAAGACTAGCGGGAGTCAATGAGCAGTTCTTC. The chain uses TRBV10-3 and TRBJ2-1, with TRBD2 matching 12 bases. V shed 0 bases, J shed 6 bases, and the junction held 3 bases outside the gene matches. Germline-derived CDR1 and CDR2 are ENHRY and SYGVKD. The CDR3 has 16 residues.

In its sample, this clonotype was seen a few times. The chain uses TRBV20-1 and TRBJ2-1; 15 bases line up with TRBD2. V was pared by 8 bases and J by 4 bases, with 18 bases of the junction left unmatched. Germline-derived CDR1 and CDR2 are DFQATT and SNEGSKA (reference sequence). The length of the CDR3 is 19 residues. CDR3 loop: CSPLIPGLAGGPWYNEQFF. The CDR3 DNA sequence: TGCAGTCCCTTGATCCCTGGACTAGCGGGAGGGCCCTGGTACAATGAGCAGTTCTTC.

This clonotype was detected many times. The chain carries TRBV7-2 and TRBJ2-5; 7 bases align to TRBD1. The CDR3 has 15 residues. Germline V lookup: CDR1 SGHTA, CDR2 FQGNSA. Trimming at V came to 6 bases and at J to 11 bases, leaving 18 bases not matched to a gene. The CDR3 sequence: CASRSDRESFTMQYF. As DNA, the CDR3 is TGTGCCAGCAGGTCAGACAGGGAATCGTTCACTATGCAGTACTTC. The whole variable domain, filled in from reference TRBV7-2 and TRBJ2-5, reads GAGVSQSPSNKVTEKGKDVELRCDPISGHTALYWYRQSLGQGLEFLIYFQGNSAPDKSGLPSDRFSAERTGGSVSTLTIQRTQQEDSAVYLCASRSDRESFTMQYFGPGTRLLVL.

This clonotype was seen more than once but under ten times. This rearrangement joins TRBV5-5 to TRBJ2-5; D is unclear. The CDR3 loop spans 13 amino acids. The V gene lost 7 bases and the J gene lost 4 bases, with 14 bases spanning the gap. CDR1 and CDR2 (germline): SGHKS, YYEKEE (reference sequence). CDR3 nucleotide sequence: TGTGCCAGCCTCCGTCTCCCTCGAGAGACCCAGTACTTC. Its translation is CASLRLPRETQYF.

This clonotype was detected a few times. This chain links TRBV28 with TRBJ2-7; 8 bases align to TRBD1. Germline V gene data show CDR1 as MDHEN and CDR2 as SYDVKM. CDR3 length: 15 residues. After removal of 2 bases from V and 5 bases from J, the junction contained 8 bases not matched to a gene. DNA of the CDR3: TGTGCCAGCAGTTTACCCTCGGGACAGGCCCACGAGCAGTACTTC. Amino acids: CASSLPSGQAHEQYF.

The gene calls are TRBV5-1 and TRBJ1-2; 8 nucleotides agree with TRBD1. The CDR3 consists of 14 residues. The J segment lost 8 bases and the V segment lost 2 bases, leaving 8 bases of the junction unmatched. The germline CDR1 and CDR2 sequences are SGHRS and YFSETQ. CDR3: CASSLQGDAEGYTF. The CDR3 nucleotides read TGCGCCAGCAGCTTACAGGGGGATGCGGAGGGCTACACCTTC.

This clonotype has only a few counts. The rearrangement uses TRBV30 and TRBJ2-2; no clear D gene. The germline gives CDR1 GTSNPN, CDR2 SVGIG (reference sequence). This CDR3 is 12 amino acids long. The V gene lost 4 bases and the J gene lost 7 bases, with 10 bases spanning the gap. CDR3 DNA sequence: TGTGCCTGGATTGCCCCGAACGGGGAGCTGTTTTTT. It is translated as CAWIAPNGELFF.

The chain joins TRBV20-1 to TRBJ2-3; no reliable D call. The germline V gene has CDR1 DFQATT and CDR2 SNEGSKA (reference sequence). The CDR3 loop spans 13 amino acids. Trimming left V 1 base short and J 5 bases short, with 10 bases between. The CDR3 reads CSARGVGIDTQYF. CDR3 in DNA: TGCAGTGCTAGAGGGGTAGGCATAGATACGCAGTATTTT.

The rearrangement joins TRBV15 to TRBJ2-1, with 8 positions matching TRBD1. The CDR3 contains 15 residues. The germline CDR1 and CDR2 sequences are LNHNV and YYDKDF (reference sequence). V lost 2 bases, J lost 5 bases, and 5 bases stayed unmatched. The CDR3: CATSRPGTGDNEQFF. The CDR3 DNA reads as TGTGCCACCAGCAGACCGGGGACAGGCGACAATGAGCAGTTCTTC.

The chain links TRBV20-1 to TRBJ1-2, with 12 bases identical to TRBD1. The V gene's germline CDR1 is DFQATT and CDR2 SNEGSKA (reference sequence). V was clipped by 4 bases and J by 0 bases; unmatched bases: 3. This CDR3 has 15 residues. CDR3 sequence reads: CSATGTGGSNYGYTF. The DNA for the CDR3 is TGCAGTGCTACCGGGACAGGGGGCTCTAACTATGGCTACACCTTC.

This clonotype was counted only a few times. The V and J genes are TRBV6-1 and TRBJ2-3, with 9 bases identical to TRBD2. From germline, CDR1 is MNHNS and CDR2 SASEGT. V dropped 2 bases and J dropped 2; count of bases not matched to a gene: 2. The CDR3 has 15 residues. In nucleotides, the CDR3 is TGTGCCAGCAGTGAACCTAGCGGGGTCACAGATACGCAGTATTTT. Translating gives CASSEPSGVTDTQYF.

The V and J genes are TRBV4-1 and TRBJ2-7; 7 bases fit TRBD2. Looked up from germline, CDR1 is MGHRA and CDR2 is YSYEKL. CDR3 length equals 19 residues. The J segment lost 3 bases and the V segment lost 4 bases, leaving 21 bases of the junction unmatched. In DNA form, the CDR3 reads TGCGCCAGCAGCCTGACGGGGGGAGGGAACCGAATTGGGGTCTACGAGCAGTACTTC. It specifies CASSLTGGGNRIGVYEQYF.

The gene calls are TRBV3-1 and TRBJ2-7; TRBD1 is a possible D gene (6 bases). Germline V lookup: CDR1 LGHDT, CDR2 YNNKEL (reference sequence). V was clipped by 1 base and J by 5 bases, with 15 bases between them. CDR3 length equals 15 residues. The CDR3 spells CASSQGTVWTHEQYF. The CDR3, as DNA: TGTGCCAGCAGCCAAGGGACAGTCTGGACCCACGAGCAGTACTTC.

This clonotype was counted ten times or more. The chain carries TRBV20-1 and TRBJ2-2; TRBD1 agrees at 7 bases. With 0 bases clipped from V and 5 bases from J, the junction kept 6 bases outside the gene matches. The germline V gene has CDR1 DFQATT and CDR2 SNEGSKA (reference sequence). The CDR3 consists of 15 residues. The CDR3 protein is CSARDRGRGTGELFF. CDR3 in DNA: TGCAGTGCTAGAGATCGGGGCAGGGGGACCGGGGAGCTGTTTTTT.

This clonotype was detected many times. The chain's CDR3 is CASSTRGQGAIGELFF. As DNA, the CDR3 is TGTGCCAGCAGTACCCGGGGACAGGGGGCGATCGGGGAGCTGTTTTTT. This chain links TRBV12-3 or TRBV12-4 with TRBJ2-2; 12 nucleotides agree with TRBD1. After removal of 5 bases from V and 7 bases from J, the junction contained 8 bases not matched to a gene. This CDR3 is 16 amino acids long.

V gene TRBV6-2 or TRBV6-3 combines with J gene TRBJ2-2; maybe TRBD2 (6 bases). Trimming took 7 bases from V and 4 from J, leaving 19 bases between them. Germline V gives CDR1 MNHEY, CDR2 SVGEGT. CDR3 length: 16 residues. In DNA, the CDR3 is TGTGCCAGCACCCGCCCCCCGGGACTTACCACCGGGGAGCTGTTTTTT. Encoded protein: CASTRPPGLTTGELFF.

The chain recombines TRBV12-3 or TRBV12-4 with TRBJ1-2; a weak D match, TRBD1 (5 bases). With 5 bases removed from V and 8 bases from J, the gap between germline ends came to 21 bases. The CDR3 loop spans 15 amino acids. DNA of the CDR3: TGTGCCAGCAGTATCACCGGGACCGGGTTTAGAGGCTACACCTTC. Translated: CASSITGTGFRGYTF.

This clonotype turned up a few times. This rearrangement joins TRBV12-3 or TRBV12-4 to TRBJ1-5; D uncertain. V was trimmed by 3 bases and J by 5 bases, leaving 8 bases between them. This CDR3 is built from 13 residues. The CDR3 nucleotides are TGTGCCAGCAGTTTCAGGACCCATCAGCCCCAGCATTTT. Protein: CASSFRTHQPQHF.